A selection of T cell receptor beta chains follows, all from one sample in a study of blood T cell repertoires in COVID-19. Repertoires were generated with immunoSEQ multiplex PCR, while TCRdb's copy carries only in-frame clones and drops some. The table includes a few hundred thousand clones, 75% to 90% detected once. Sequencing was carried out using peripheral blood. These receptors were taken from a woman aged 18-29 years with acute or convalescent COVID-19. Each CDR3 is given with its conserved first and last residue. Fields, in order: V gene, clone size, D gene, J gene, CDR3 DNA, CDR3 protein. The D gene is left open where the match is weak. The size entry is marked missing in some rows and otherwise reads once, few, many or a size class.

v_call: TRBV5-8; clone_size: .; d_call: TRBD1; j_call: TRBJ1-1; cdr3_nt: TGTGCCAGCAGCTCTAACGTGACAGGGTGGATGAACACTGAAGCTTTCTTT; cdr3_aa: CASSSNVTGWMNTEAFF
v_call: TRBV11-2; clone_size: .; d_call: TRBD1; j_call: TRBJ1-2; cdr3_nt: TGTGCCAGCAGCTTAGCTCAGGGGGCGCTTGGCTACACCTTC; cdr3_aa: CASSLAQGALGYTF
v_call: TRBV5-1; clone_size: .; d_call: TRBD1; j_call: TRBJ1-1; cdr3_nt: TGCGCCAGCAGCGGGGACAGGTTCGGGACTGAAGCTTTCTTT; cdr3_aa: CASSGDRFGTEAFF
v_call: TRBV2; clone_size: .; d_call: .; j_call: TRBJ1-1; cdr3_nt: TGTGCCAGCAGGGGCCACAACTCCCTTTTGATGAACACTGAAGCTTTCTTT; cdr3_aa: CASRGHNSLLMNTEAFF
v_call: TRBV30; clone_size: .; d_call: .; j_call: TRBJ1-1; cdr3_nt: TGTGCCTGGAGTGACAGGAACACTGAAGCTTTCTTT; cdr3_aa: CAWSDRNTEAFF
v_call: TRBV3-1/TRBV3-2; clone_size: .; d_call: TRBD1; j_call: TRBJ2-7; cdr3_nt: TGTGCCAGCAGCCAGGCCTCAGGGGGCGAGTACTTC; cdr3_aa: CASSQASGGEYF
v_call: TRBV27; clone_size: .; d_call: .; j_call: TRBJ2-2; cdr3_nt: TGTGCCAGCAGCCCGGGGGTTGTAGTTACCGGGGAGCTGTTTTTT; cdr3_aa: CASSPGVVVTGELFF
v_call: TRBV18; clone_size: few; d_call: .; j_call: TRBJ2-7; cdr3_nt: TGTGCCAGCTCACCAGGCTCACAGGGATACGAGCAGTACTTC; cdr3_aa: CASSPGSQGYEQYF
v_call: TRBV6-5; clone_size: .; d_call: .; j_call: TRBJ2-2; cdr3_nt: TGTGCCACCAACCTTGAGGGAACCGGGGAGCTGTTTTTT; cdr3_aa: CATNLEGTGELFF
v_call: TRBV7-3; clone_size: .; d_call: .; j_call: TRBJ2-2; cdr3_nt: TGTGCCAGCAGCTTAACGGAGGGCGGGGAGCTGTTTTTT; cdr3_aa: CASSLTEGGELFF
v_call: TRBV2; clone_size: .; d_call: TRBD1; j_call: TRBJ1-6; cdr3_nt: TGTGCCAGCTTCGGGACAGGGAATTCACCCCTCCACTTT; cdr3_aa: CASFGTGNSPLHF
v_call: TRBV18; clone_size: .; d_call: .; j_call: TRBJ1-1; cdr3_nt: TGTGCCAGCTCCCCTTATATGGTAGGGGAGAACACTGAAGCTTTCTTT; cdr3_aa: CASSPYMVGENTEAFF
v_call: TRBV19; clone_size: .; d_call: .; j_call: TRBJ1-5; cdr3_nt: TGTGCCAGTACCCAGGCACTTAGCAATCAGCCCCAGCATTTT; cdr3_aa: CASTQALSNQPQHF
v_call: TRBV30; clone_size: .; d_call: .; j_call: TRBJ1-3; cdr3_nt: TGTGCCTGGAGTGTAAACAGGGTTAGCTCTGGAAACACCATATATTTT; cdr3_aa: CAWSVNRVSSGNTIYF
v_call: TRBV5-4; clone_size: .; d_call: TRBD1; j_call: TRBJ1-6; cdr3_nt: TGTGCCAGCAGCTTGCATTCGTCAGGACAGGGGTTAGGACCCCTCCACTTT; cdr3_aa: CASSLHSSGQGLGPLHF
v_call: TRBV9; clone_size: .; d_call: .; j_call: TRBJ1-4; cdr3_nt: TGTGCCAGCAGCGACGGAGGGAGGGAAAAACTGTTTTTT; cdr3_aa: CASSDGGREKLFF
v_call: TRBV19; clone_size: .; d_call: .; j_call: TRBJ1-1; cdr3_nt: TGTGCCAGTAGTATTCAGGGTCCCCTCACTGAAGCTTTCTTT; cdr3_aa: CASSIQGPLTEAFF
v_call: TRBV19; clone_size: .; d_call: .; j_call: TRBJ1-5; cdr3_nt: TGTGCCAGTAGCCCCCCAGGGAAGAGCAATCAGCCCCAGCATTTT; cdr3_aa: CASSPPGKSNQPQHF
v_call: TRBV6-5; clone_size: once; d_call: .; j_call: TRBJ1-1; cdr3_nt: TGTGCCAGCAGTTACGCAGGAACTGAAGCTTTCTTT; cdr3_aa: CASSYAGTEAFF
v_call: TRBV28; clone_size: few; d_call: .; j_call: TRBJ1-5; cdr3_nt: TGTGCCAGCAGTTTATGGTCAGGAGGGCAGCCCCAGCATTTT; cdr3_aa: CASSLWSGGQPQHF
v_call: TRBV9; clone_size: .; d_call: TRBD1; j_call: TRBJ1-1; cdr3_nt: TGTGCCAGCAGCGGTACACGATTAGCAGGGGGCACTGAAGCTTTCTTT; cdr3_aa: CASSGTRLAGGTEAFF
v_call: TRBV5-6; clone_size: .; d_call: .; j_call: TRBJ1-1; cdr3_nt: TGTGCCAGCAGCGCTACTCAGGCGGGCACTGAAGCTTTCTTT; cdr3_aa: CASSATQAGTEAFF
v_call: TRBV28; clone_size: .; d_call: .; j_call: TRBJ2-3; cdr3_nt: TGTGCCAGCAGACCCCTAAACAGGGATACGCAGTATTTT; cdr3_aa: CASRPLNRDTQYF
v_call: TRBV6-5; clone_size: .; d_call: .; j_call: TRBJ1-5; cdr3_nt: TGTGCCAGCAGCGGACTGAGCAATCAGCCCCAGCATTTT; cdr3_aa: CASSGLSNQPQHF
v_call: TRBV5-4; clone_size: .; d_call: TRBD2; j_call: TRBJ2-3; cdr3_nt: TGTGCCAGCAGCTCAGGACTAGCAGTCATAGATACGCAGTATTTT; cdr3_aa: CASSSGLAVIDTQYF
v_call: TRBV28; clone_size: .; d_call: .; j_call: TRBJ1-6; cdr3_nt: TGTGCCAGCGGGTTTAGAGGGATTAATTCACCCCTCCACTTT; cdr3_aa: CASGFRGINSPLHF
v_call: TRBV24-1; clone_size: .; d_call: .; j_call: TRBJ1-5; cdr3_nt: TGTGCCACCAGTGATTTGGGGGCAGATCAGCCCCAGCATTTT; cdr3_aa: CATSDLGADQPQHF
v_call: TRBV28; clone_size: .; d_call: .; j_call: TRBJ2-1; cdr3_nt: TGTGCCAGCAGTTCGACCCTGACCGGGCGGGAAGTCACCTACAATGAGCAGTTCTTC; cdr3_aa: CASSSTLTGREVTYNEQFF